This T cell receptor beta chain was sequenced during a study of early T cells in non-severe SARS-CoV-2 infection. Study at large: Sequenced material consisted of bulk RNA (from unsorted whole blood), and chains were unpaired.

Germline assignment: CDR1 MNHNS and CDR2 SASEGT. V was shortened by 6 bases and J by 0 bases, with 12 bases between the two germline ends. This CDR3 has 15 residues. A few counts support this clonotype. The TCR library protocol attached unique molecular identifiers to the individual cDNA molecules. Via MiXCR, TCRdb re-called the 5' RACE reads, giving one row per CDR3 protein. The table has roughly 43,000 distinct CDR3 sequences, about 25% seen once; the top ten hold 3.5% to 5%. The sample here was whole blood, taken at baseline. This receptor was taken from an adult who was a healthcare worker with PCR-confirmed SARS-CoV-2 infection or an uninfected control (not recorded which). The chain uses TRBV6-1 and TRBJ1-3; no definite D call. CDR3 loop: CASRPDSSSGNTIYF. DNA for the CDR3: TGTGCCAGCAGACCGGACTCAAGCTCTGGAAACACCATATATTTT.